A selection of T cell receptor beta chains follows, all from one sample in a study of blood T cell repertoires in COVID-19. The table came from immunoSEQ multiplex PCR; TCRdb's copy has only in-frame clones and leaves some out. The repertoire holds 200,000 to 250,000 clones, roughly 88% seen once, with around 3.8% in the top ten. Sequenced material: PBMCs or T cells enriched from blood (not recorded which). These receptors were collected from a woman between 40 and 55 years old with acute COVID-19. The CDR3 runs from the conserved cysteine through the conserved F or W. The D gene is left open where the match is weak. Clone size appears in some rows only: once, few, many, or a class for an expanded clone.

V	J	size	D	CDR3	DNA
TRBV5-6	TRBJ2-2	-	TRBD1	CASSLATGVSNTGELFF	TGTGCCAGCAGCTTGGCTACAGGGGTTTCGAACACCGGGGAGCTGTTTTTT
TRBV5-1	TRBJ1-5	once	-	CASRGRRVDEGYQPQHF	TGCGCCAGCAGGGGTCGACGAGTTGACGAGGGTTATCAGCCCCAGCATTTT
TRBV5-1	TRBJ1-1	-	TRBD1	CASSTGQTNTEAFF	TGCGCCAGCAGCACGGGACAGACGAACACTGAAGCTTTCTTT
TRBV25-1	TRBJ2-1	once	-	CAVNGDNPYNEQFF	TGTGCCGTCAACGGGGATAACCCCTACAATGAGCAGTTCTTC
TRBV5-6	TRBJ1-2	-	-	CASSRVSGEYGYTF	TGTGCCAGCAGCCGTGTATCAGGGGAGTATGGCTACACCTTC
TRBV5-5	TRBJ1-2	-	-	CASFERGASEGYTF	TGTGCCAGCTTTGAACGGGGGGCATCCGAGGGCTACACCTTC
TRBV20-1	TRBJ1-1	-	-	CSAARDTEAFF	TGCAGTGCTGCCCGAGACACTGAAGCTTTCTTT
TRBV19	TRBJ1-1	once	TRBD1	CASRTRGQLNTEAFF	TGTGCCAGTCGGACAAGGGGACAGCTGAACACTGAAGCTTTCTTT
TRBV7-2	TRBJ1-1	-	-	CASSLVSDTNTEAFF	TGTGCCAGCAGCTTAGTTTCCGACACCAACACTGAAGCTTTCTTT
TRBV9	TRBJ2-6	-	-	CASSERNSGANVLTF	TGTGCCAGCAGCGAGAGAAATTCTGGGGCCAACGTCCTGACTTTC
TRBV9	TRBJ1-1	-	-	CASSAFVSFQGKNTEAFF	TGTGCCAGCAGCGCCTTTGTCTCATTCCAGGGGAAGAACACTGAAGCTTTCTTT
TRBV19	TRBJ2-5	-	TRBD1	CASSSGQQETQYF	TGTGCCAGTAGTTCGGGACAGCAAGAGACCCAGTACTTC
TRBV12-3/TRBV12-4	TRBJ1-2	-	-	CASSDSYYGYTF	TGTGCCAGCAGTGACAGCTACTATGGCTACACCTTC
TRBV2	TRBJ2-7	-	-	CASSAQGLGYEQYF	TGTGCCAGCAGTGCACAGGGTTTGGGCTACGAGCAGTACTTC
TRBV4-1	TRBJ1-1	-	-	CASSPEAGGLNTEAFF	TGCGCCAGCAGCCCCGAGGCCGGAGGATTGAACACTGAAGCTTTCTTT
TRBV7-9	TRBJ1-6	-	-	CASSLGVLDSPLHF	TGTGCCAGCAGCTTAGGAGTGTTGGATTCACCCCTCCACTTT
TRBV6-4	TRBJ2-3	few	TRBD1	CASSHAPGQGSGDTQYF	TGTGCCAGCAGTCACGCGCCGGGACAGGGATCAGGAGATACGCAGTATTTT
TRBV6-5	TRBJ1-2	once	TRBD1	CASSYRPGQNYGYTF	TGTGCCAGCAGTTACCGCCCGGGACAGAACTATGGCTACACCTTC
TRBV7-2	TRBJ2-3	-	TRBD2	CASSLSSGGADTQYF	TGTGCCAGCAGCTTATCTAGCGGGGGGGCAGATACGCAGTATTTT
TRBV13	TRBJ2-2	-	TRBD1	CASSADRGGTGELFF	TGTGCCAGCAGCGCGGACAGGGGAGGCACCGGGGAGCTGTTTTTT
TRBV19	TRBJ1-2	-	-	CASQTGTNYGYTF	TGTGCCAGTCAAACAGGGACTAACTATGGCTACACCTTC
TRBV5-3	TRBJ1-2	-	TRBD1	CARSDGALRHLGGNYGYTF	TGTGCCAGAAGCGATGGGGCCCTCAGACACCTAGGGGGCAACTATGGCTACACCTTC
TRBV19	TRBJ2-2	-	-	CASSQTGIGTGELFF	TGTGCCAGTAGCCAAACAGGGATTGGCACCGGGGAGCTGTTTTTT
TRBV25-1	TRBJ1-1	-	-	CAAGNTEAFF	TGTGCCGCGGGGAACACTGAAGCTTTCTTT
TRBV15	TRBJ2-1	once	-	CATSRVTGYNLYNEQFF	TGTGCCACCAGCAGAGTCACAGGGTATAACCTATACAATGAGCAGTTCTTC
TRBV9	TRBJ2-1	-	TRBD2	CASSVGTSGGVEQFF	TGTGCCAGCAGCGTAGGGACTAGCGGGGGGGTTGAGCAGTTCTTC
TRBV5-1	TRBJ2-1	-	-	CASSLNGNEQFF	TGCGCCAGCAGCTTGAACGGGAATGAGCAGTTCTTC
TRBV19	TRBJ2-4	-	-	CASSIEDGGLAKNIQYF	TGTGCCAGTAGTATAGAGGATGGGGGACTAGCCAAAAACATTCAGTACTTC
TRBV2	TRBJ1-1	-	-	CASTFRGITEAFF	TGTGCCAGCACCTTCAGGGGCATAACTGAAGCTTTCTTT
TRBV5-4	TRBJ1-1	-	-	CASSLFGLMNTEAFF	TGTGCCAGCAGCTTGTTTGGACTCATGAACACTGAAGCTTTCTTT
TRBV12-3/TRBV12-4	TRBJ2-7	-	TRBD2	CASRLAGNYEQYF	TGTGCCAGTCGCCTAGCGGGGAACTACGAGCAGTACTTC
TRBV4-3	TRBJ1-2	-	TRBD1	CASSQGTGASYGYTF	TGCGCCAGCAGCCAAGGCACAGGGGCGTCCTATGGCTACACCTTC
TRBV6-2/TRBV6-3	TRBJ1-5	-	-	CASSLGEGPNQPQHF	TGTGCCAGCAGTTTGGGGGAGGGCCCCAATCAGCCCCAGCATTTT
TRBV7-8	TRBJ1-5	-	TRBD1	CASSHGTVGDQPQHF	TGTGCCAGCAGCCACGGGACAGTTGGAGATCAGCCCCAGCATTTT
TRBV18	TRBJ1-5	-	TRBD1	CASSLTGTGVVSNQPQHF	TGTGCCAGCTCCCTAACCGGGACAGGGGTCGTTAGCAATCAGCCCCAGCATTTT
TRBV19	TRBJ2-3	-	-	CASSIGSGSPTDTQYF	TGTGCCAGTAGTATAGGATCCGGGAGCCCCACAGATACGCAGTATTTT
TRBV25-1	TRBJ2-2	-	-	CASSESSNTGELFF	TGTGCCAGCAGTGAATCCTCGAACACCGGGGAGCTGTTTTTT
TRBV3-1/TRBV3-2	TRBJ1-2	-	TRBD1	CASSVGQGFGYTF	TGTGCCAGCAGCGTGGGACAGGGTTTTGGCTACACCTTC
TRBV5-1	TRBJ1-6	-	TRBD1	CASSLAGTGSSPLHF	TGCGCCAGCAGCTTGGCCGGGACAGGGAGTTCACCCCTCCACTTT
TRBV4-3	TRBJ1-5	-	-	CASSQEGAQPQHF	TGCGCCAGCAGCCAAGAAGGGGCCCAGCCCCAGCATTTT
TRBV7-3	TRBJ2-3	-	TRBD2	CASRTTSGGTQYF	TGTGCCAGCAGAACGACTAGCGGGGGTACGCAGTATTTT
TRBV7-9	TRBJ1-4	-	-	CASSPTGGNEKLFF	TGTGCCAGCAGTCCCACAGGTGGAAATGAAAAACTGTTTTTT
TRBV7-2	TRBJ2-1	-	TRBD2	CASSRQGLAGYNEQFF	TGTGCCAGCAGCCGCCAAGGACTAGCGGGGTACAATGAGCAGTTCTTC
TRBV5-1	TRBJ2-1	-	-	CASTSEGNEQFF	TGCGCCAGCACCTCCGAGGGCAATGAGCAGTTCTTC
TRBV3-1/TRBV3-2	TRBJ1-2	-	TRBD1	CASSQESFGQGNVYGYTF	TGTGCCAGCAGCCAAGAGTCGTTCGGACAGGGTAACGTCTATGGCTACACCTTC
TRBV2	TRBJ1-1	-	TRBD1	CASSGGTAIEAFF	TGTGCCAGCAGTGGAGGGACAGCCATCGAAGCTTTCTTT
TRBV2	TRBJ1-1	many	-	CASSEQRGRSTEAFF	TGTGCCAGCAGTGAACAAAGGGGCCGAAGCACTGAAGCTTTCTTT
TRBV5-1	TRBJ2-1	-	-	CASSIRDTYNEQFF	TGCGCCAGCAGCATCCGGGACACTTACAATGAGCAGTTCTTC
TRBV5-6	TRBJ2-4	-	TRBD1	CASSRYDRGAAKNIQYF	TGTGCCAGCAGCCGGTACGACAGGGGAGCGGCCAAAAACATTCAGTACTTC
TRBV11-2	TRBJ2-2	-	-	CASSSLSGQTGELFF	TGTGCCAGCAGCTCCTTATCTGGACAGACCGGGGAGCTGTTTTTT
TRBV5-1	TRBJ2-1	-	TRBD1	CASSLAGTEYNEQFF	TGCGCCAGCAGCTTGGCAGGGACAGAATACAATGAGCAGTTCTTC
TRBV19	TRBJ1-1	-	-	CASRPATDISEAFF	TGTGCCAGTAGGCCAGCTACAGATATTTCTGAAGCTTTCTTT
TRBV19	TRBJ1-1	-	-	CASRAGVHTEAFF	TGTGCCAGTAGGGCAGGGGTGCACACTGAAGCTTTCTTT
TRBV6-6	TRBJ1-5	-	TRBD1	CASSLGGAGNQPQHF	TGTGCCAGCAGCCTAGGGGGCGCGGGCAATCAGCCCCAGCATTTT
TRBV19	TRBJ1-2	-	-	CASVEQGRGGYTF	TGTGCCAGTGTGGAGCAGGGAAGGGGTGGCTACACCTTC
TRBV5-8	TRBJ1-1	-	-	CASSLAGVVVNTEAFF	TGTGCCAGCAGCTTGGCGGGTGTTGTAGTGAACACTGAAGCTTTCTTT
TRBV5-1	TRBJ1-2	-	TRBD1	CASSLDQGARGYTF	TGCGCCAGCAGCTTGGATCAGGGGGCGCGGGGCTACACCTTC
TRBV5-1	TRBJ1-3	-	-	CASSSGLTIYF	TGCGCCAGCAGCTCAGGATTGACCATATATTTT
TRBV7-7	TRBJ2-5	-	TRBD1	CASSLGQGTALGRETQYF	TGTGCTAGCAGCTTAGGACAGGGCACGGCCCTTGGGAGAGAGACCCAGTACTTC
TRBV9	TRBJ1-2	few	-	CASSVATATVGYTF	TGTGCCAGCAGCGTAGCTACCGCCACGGTCGGCTACACCTTC